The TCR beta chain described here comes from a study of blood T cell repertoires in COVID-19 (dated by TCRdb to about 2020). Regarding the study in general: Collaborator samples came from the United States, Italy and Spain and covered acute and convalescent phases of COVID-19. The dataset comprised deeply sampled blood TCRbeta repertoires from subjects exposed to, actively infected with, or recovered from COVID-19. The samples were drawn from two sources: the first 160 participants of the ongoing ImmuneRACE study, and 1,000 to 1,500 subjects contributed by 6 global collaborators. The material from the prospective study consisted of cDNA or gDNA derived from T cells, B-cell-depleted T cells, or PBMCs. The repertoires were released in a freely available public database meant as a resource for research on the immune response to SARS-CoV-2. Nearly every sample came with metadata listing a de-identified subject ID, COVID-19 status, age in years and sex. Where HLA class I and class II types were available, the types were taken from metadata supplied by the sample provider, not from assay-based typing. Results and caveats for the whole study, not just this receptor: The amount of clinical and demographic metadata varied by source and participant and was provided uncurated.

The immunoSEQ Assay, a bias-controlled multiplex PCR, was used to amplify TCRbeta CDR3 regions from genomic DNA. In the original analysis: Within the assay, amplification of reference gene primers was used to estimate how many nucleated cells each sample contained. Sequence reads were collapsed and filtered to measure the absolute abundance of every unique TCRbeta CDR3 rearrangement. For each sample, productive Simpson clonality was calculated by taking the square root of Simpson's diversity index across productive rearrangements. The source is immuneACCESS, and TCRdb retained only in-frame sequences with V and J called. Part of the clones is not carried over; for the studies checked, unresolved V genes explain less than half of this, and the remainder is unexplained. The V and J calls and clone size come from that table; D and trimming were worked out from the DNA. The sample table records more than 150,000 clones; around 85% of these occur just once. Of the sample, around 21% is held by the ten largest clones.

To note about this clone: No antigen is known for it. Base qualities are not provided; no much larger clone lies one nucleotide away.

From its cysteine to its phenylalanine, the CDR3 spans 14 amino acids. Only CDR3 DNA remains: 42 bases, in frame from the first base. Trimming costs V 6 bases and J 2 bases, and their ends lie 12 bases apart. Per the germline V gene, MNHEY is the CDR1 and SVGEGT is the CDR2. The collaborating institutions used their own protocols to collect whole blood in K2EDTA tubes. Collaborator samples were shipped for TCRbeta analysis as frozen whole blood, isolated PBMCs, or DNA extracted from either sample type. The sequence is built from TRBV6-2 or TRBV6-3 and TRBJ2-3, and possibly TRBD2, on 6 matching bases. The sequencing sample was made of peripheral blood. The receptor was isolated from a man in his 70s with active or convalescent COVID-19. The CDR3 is CASSWDSITDTQYF. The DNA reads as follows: TGTGCCAGCAGCTGGGACTCCATCACAGATACGCAGTATTTT.